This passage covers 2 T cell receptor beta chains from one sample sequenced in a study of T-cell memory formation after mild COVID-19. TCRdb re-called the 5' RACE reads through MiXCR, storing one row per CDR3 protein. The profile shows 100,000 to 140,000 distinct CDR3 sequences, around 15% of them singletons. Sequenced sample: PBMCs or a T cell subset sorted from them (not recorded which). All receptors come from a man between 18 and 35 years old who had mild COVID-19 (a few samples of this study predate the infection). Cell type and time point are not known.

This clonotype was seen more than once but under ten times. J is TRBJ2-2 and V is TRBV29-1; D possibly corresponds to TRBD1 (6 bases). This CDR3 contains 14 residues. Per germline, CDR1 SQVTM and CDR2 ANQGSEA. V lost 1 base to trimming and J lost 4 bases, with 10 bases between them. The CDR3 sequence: CSVEVRGSTGELFF. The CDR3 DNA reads TGCAGCGTTGAAGTCAGGGGATCCACCGGGGAGCTGTTTTTT.

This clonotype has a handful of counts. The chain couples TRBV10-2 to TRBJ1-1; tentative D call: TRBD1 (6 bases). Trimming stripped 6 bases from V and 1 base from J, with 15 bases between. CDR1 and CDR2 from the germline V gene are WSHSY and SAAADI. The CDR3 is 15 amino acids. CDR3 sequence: CASSRGGSPNTEAFF. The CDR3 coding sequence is TGCGCCAGCAGCCGTGGGGGCAGCCCGAACACTGAAGCTTTCTTT.